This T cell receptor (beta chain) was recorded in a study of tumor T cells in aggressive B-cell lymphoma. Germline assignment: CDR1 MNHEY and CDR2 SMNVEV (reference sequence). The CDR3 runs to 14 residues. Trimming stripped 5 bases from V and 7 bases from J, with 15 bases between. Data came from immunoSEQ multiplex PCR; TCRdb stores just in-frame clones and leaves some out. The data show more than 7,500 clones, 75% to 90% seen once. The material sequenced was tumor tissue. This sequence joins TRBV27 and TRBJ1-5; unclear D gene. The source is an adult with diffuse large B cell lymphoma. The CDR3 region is CASSPQREGQPQHF. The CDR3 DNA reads TGTGCCAGCAGTCCCCAGAGGGAAGGACAGCCCCAGCATTTT.